This T cell receptor (beta chain) derives from a study of T cells expressing NK-cell markers. Across the whole study: It was sorted CD3+CD56-NKG2C+, CD3+CD56+NKG2C- and CD3+CD56+NKG2C+ T cells that provided the TCR beta repertoires. Out of eight donors sequenced, seven tested HCMV-seropositive and the remaining one seronegative. Study findings and constraints: Over 5 donors showed dominant NKG2C+ clonotypes comprising roughly 1.0-7.5% of their CD8+ T cells.

Germline V gene lookup returns CDR1 DFQATT and CDR2 SNEGSKA (reference sequence). The CDR3 runs 14 residues. In regard to this clonotype: The antigen is not known.

A 5'RACE template switching approach incorporating UMIs was used to make TCR beta cDNA. Using the 5' RACE reads, TCRdb records one entry per CDR3 protein without DNA. Reported are about 260,000 distinct CDR3 sequences; the ten largest clones contain about 4%. This receptor was obtained from a woman between 18 and 75 years old in good health. Sequenced input: blood T cells: a sorted CD56 or NKG2C T cell subset, CD4+ or CD8+ T cells, or bulk PBMC T cells (not recorded which). The chain joins TRBV20-1 to TRBJ2-3; TCRdb's D gene call, TRBD1, goes unchecked for lack of DNA. CDR3 loop: CSAPGPRPTDTQYF.